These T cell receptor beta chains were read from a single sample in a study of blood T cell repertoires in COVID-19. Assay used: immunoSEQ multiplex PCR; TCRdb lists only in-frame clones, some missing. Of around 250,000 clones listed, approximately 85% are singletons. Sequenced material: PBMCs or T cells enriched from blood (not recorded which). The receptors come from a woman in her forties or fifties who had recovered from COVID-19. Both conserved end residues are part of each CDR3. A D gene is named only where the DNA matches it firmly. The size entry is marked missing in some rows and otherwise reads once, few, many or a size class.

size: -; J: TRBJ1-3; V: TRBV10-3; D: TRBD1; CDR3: CAISATGQGTNTIYF; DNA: TGTGCCATCAGTGCGACCGGACAGGGTACAAACACCATATATTTT
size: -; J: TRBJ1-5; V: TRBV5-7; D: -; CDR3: CASSLGRGLGNQPQHF; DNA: TGTGCCAGCAGCTTGGGTCGGGGATTGGGGAATCAGCCCCAGCATTTT
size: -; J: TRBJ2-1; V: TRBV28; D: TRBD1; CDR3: CASSFAVRGGAHEQFF; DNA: TGTGCCAGCAGTTTCGCAGTGAGAGGGGGCGCACATGAGCAGTTCTTC
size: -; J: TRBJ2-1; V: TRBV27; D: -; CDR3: CASSFFVDSNEQFF; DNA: TGTGCCAGCAGTTTTTTCGTAGACAGCAATGAGCAGTTCTTC
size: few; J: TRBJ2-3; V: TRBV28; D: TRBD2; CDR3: CASSWGLAESTDTQYF; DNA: TGTGCCAGCAGTTGGGGACTAGCGGAGAGCACAGATACGCAGTATTTT
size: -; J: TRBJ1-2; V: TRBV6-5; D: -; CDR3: CASSYSGGDYGYTF; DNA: TGTGCCAGCAGTTACTCCGGGGGAGACTATGGCTACACCTTC
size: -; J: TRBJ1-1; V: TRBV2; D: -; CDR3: CASSEALIAFF; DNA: TGTGCCAGCAGTGAAGCGCTAATAGCTTTCTTT
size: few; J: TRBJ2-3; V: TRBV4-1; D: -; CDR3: CASSQVPPGVRLMDTQYF; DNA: TGCGCCAGCAGCCAAGTACCTCCGGGGGTACGTTTGATGGATACGCAGTATTTT
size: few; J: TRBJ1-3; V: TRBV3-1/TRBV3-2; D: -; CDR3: CASSQNRQAGTIYF; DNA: TGTGCCAGCAGCCAAAACCGGCAGGCCGGCACCATATATTTT
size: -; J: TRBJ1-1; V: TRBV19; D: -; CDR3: CASMGGYGMNTEAFF; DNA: TGTGCCAGTATGGGGGGATACGGCATGAACACTGAAGCTTTCTTT
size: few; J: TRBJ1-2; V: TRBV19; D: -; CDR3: CASSSLLLGGYTF; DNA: TGTGCCAGTAGTTCTCTCCTCCTGGGCGGCTACACCTTC
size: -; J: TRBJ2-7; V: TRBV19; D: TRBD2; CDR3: CASTPLGGSTYEQYF; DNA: TGTGCCAGTACGCCACTCGGGGGGTCTACCTACGAGCAGTACTTC
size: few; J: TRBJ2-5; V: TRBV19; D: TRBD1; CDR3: CASSAREQGLETQYF; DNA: TGTGCCAGTAGTGCCCGGGAACAGGGGTTGGAGACCCAGTACTTC
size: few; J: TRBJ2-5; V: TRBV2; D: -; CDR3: CASSLGSHYQETQYF; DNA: TGTGCCAGCTCCTTAGGGAGCCATTACCAAGAGACCCAGTACTTC
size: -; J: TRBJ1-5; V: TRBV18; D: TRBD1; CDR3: CASSQGAESNQPQHF; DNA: TGTGCCAGCTCACAGGGGGCTGAAAGCAATCAGCCCCAGCATTTT
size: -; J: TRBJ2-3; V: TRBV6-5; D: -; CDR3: CASSLASDTDTQYF; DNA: TGTGCCAGCAGTTTGGCTAGCGACACAGATACGCAGTATTTT
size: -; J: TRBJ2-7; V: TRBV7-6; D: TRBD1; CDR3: CASSFDREGHEQYF; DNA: TGTGCCAGCAGCTTCGACAGGGAAGGCCACGAGCAGTACTTC
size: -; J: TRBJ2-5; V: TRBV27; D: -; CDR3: CASSFTGMETQYF; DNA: TGTGCCAGCAGTTTTACGGGGATGGAGACCCAGTACTTC
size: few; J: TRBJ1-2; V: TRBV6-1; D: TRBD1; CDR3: CASSDQQGTYGYTF; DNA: TGTGCCAGCAGTGACCAACAGGGGACCTATGGCTACACCTTC
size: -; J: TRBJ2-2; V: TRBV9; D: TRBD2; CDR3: CASSPQFSGSNTGELFF; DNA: TGTGCCAGCAGCCCCCAGTTTAGCGGGAGCAACACCGGGGAGCTGTTTTTT
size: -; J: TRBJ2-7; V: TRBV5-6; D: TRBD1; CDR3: CASRLGQGTYEQYF; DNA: TGTGCCAGCAGGCTAGGACAGGGAACCTACGAGCAGTACTTC
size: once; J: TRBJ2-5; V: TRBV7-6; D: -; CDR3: CASSLRTGPDAQYF; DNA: TGTGCCAGCAGCTTACGCACAGGGCCTGACGCCCAGTACTTC
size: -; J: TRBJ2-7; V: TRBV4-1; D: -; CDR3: CASSQDSGYEQYF; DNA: TGCGCCAGCAGCCAAGATTCCGGCTACGAGCAGTACTTC
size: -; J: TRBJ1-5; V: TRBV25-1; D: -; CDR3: CASRGSYSNQPQHF; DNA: TGTGCCAGCAGGGGCAGTTATAGCAATCAGCCCCAGCATTTT
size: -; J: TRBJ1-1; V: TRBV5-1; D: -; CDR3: CASSLPPQGSLYTEAFF; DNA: TGCGCCAGCAGCTTGCCGCCGCAGGGGAGTTTGTACACTGAAGCTTTCTTT
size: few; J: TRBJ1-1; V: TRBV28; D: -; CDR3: CASSLGGSDTEAFF; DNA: TGTGCCAGCAGTTTAGGGGGGTCGGACACTGAAGCTTTCTTT
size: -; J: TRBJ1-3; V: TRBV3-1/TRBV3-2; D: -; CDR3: CASQSQGGNTIYF; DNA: TGTGCCTCGCAGTCCCAGGGGGGAAACACCATATATTTT
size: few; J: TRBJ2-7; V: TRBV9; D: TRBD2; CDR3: CASSAGTSGYEQYF; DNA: TGTGCCAGCAGCGCAGGGACTAGCGGCTACGAGCAGTACTTC
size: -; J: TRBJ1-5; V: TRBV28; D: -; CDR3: CASSLPVSAGNQPQHF; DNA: TGTGCCAGCAGTTTGCCGGTTTCGGCGGGCAATCAGCCCCAGCATTTT
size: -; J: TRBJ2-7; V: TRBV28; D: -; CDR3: CASSLGAGREYEQYF; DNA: TGTGCCAGCAGCCTAGGGGCGGGACGCGAGTACGAGCAGTACTTC
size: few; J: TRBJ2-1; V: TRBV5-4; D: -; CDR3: CASFSDYGEQFF; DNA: TGTGCCAGCTTCTCGGACTACGGTGAGCAGTTCTTC
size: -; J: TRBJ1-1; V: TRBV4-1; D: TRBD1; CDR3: CASSHTGTGNTEAFF; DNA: TGCGCCAGCAGTCACACCGGGACAGGGAACACTGAAGCTTTCTTT
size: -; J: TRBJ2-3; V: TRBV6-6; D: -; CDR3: CASSYRSTDTQYF; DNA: TGTGCCAGCAGTTATCGGAGCACAGATACGCAGTATTTT
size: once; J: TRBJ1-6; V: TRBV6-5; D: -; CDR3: CASSYGAGDSPLHF; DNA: TGTGCCAGCAGTTACGGGGCTGGGGATTCACCCCTCCACTTT
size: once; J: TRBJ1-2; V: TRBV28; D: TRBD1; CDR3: CASSSPPGTAYGYTF; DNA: TGTGCCAGCAGTTCACCCCCCGGGACAGCCTATGGCTACACCTTC
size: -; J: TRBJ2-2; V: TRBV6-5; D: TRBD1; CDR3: CASRPGGWSGELFF; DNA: TGTGCCAGCAGACCAGGGGGCTGGTCCGGGGAGCTGTTTTTT
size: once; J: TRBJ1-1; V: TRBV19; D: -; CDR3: CASRVATNTEAFF; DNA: TGTGCCAGCCGAGTGGCGACAAATACGGAAGCTTTCTTT
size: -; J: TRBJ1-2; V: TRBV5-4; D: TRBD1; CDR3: CASSFPGGQANSGYTF; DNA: TGTGCCAGCAGCTTCCCAGGGGGACAGGCGAACTCTGGCTACACCTTC
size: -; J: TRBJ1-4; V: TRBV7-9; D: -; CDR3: CASRHGTANEKLFF; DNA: TGTGCCAGCAGGCACGGGACTGCGAATGAAAAACTGTTTTTT
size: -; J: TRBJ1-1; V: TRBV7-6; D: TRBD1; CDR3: CASSSRQGGSAEAFF; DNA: TGTGCCAGCAGCTCCCGACAGGGAGGATCGGCTGAAGCTTTCTTT
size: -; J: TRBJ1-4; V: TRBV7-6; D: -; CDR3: CASIQDEKLFF; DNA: TGTGCCAGCATCCAGGATGAAAAACTGTTTTTT
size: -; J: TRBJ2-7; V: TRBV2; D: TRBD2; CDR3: CASSEGLAGDKSYEQYF; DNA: TGTGCCAGCAGTGAAGGGCTAGCGGGAGATAAGTCCTACGAGCAGTACTTC
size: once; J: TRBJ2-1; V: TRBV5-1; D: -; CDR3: CASSLPSSYNEQFF; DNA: TGCGCCAGCAGCTTGCCGAGCTCCTACAATGAGCAGTTCTTC
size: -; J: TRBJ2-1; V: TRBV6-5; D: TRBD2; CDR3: CASSPRGESVF; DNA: TGTGCCAGCAGCCCCCGGGGGGAGTCTGTCTTC
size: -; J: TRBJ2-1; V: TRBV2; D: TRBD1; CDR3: CASSTTGYSYNEQFF; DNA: TGTGCCAGCAGTACGACAGGGTACTCCTACAATGAGCAGTTCTTC
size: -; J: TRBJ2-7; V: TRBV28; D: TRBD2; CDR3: CASSLGIAGPYEQYF; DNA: TGTGCCAGCAGCCTTGGCATAGCGGGACCCTACGAGCAGTACTTC
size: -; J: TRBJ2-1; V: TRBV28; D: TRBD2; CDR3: CASSLLAVSSYNEQFF; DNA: TGTGCCAGCAGTTTACTAGCGGTTAGCTCCTACAATGAGCAGTTCTTC
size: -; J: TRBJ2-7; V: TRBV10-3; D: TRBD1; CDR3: CANSRTGGAEQYF; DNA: TGTGCCAACTCTCGGACAGGGGGCGCCGAGCAGTACTTC
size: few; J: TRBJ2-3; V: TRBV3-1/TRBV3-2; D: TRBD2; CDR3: CASSTSADTQYF; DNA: TGTGCCAGCAGTACTAGCGCAGATACGCAGTATTTT
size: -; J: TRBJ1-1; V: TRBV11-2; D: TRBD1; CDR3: CASSLAQTGGKAFF; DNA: TGTGCCAGCAGCTTAGCCCAGACAGGGGGGAAAGCTTTCTTT
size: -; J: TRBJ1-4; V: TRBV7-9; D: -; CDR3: CASSLRSTNEKLFF; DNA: TGTGCCAGCAGCTTACGTTCAACTAATGAAAAACTGTTTTTT
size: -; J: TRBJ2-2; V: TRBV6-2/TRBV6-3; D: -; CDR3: CASSPPRGMNTGELFF; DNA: TGTGCCAGCAGCCCCCCTCGCGGGATGAACACCGGGGAGCTGTTTTTT
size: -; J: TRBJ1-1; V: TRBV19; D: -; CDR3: CASSIVFTGAEAFF; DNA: TGTGCCAGTAGTATAGTATTTACCGGGGCTGAAGCTTTCTTT